The 23 T cell receptor beta chains listed next were all sequenced from one sample in a study of shared clonotypes between healthy human individuals. Libraries were prepared by immunoSEQ multiplex PCR; TCRdb keeps only in-frame clonotypes and omits some of them. Among roughly 2 million clones listed, roughly 95% were seen once. Naivety among CD8 cells was defined by CD45RO negativity and positive CCR7 selection, thereby excluding terminally differentiated effector memory CD45RA+ cells. Sequenced material: naive CD8+ T cells sorted from blood. The receptor source for this set is a man between 18 and 35 years old in good health.

The V call is TRBV9, the J call TRBJ2-1; D gene unclear. V was shortened by 0 bases and J by 2 bases, with 9 bases between the two germline ends. The CDR3 covers 15 residues. Germline V CDR1 and CDR2: SGDLS, YYNGEE. The CDR3 loop reads CASSVEEVAYNEQFF. The CDR3 DNA is TGTGCCAGCAGCGTAGAAGAGGTCGCCTACAATGAGCAGTTCTTC. The whole variable domain, filled in from reference TRBV9 and TRBJ2-1, reads DSGVTQTPKHLITATGQRVTLRCSPRSGDLSVYWYQQSLDQGLQFLIQYYNGEERAKGNILERFSAQQFPDLHSELNLSSLELGDSALYFCASSVEEVAYNEQFFGPGTRLTVL.

The genes are TRBV7-8 and TRBJ1-4, with TRBD1 matching over 9 bases. The CDR3 totals 16 residues. Looked up from germline, CDR1 is SGHVS and CDR2 is FQNEAQ. Germline trimming cut 5 bases from V and 6 bases from J; bases unmatched to any gene: 10. The CDR3, as DNA: TGTGCCAGCAGCGCGGGGACAGGGTTCTTTGATGAAAAACTGTTTTTT. The encoded protein is CASSAGTGFFDEKLFF.

The chain joins TRBV4-1 to TRBJ2-7; D could derive from TRBD1 or TRBD2 (5 bases each). Trimming took off 2 bases at V and 2 bases at J, with 16 bases between the two ends. The CDR3 covers 16 residues. In germline, CDR1 is MGHRA, CDR2 YSYEKL. CDR3 DNA sequence: TGCGCCAGCAGCCAACTCGGACATAGGGACCCCTACGAGCAGTACTTC. Translated: CASSQLGHRDPYEQYF.

The V and J genes are TRBV18 and TRBJ1-4, with D perhaps matching TRBD1 (5 bases). This CDR3 contains 15 residues. V was clipped by 3 bases and J by 3 bases, with 11 bases between them. Germline V CDR1 and CDR2: KGHSH, LQKENI. The CDR3 sequence: CASSPPTDPNEKLFF. In DNA form, the CDR3 reads TGTGCCAGCTCACCTCCGACAGACCCTAATGAAAAACTGTTTTTT.

V is TRBV10-1 and J is TRBJ1-1; no clear D. The V end was cut by 0 bases, the J end by 5 bases, with 13 bases between. This CDR3 is 15 amino acids long. CDR1 and CDR2 from the germline V gene are WNHNN and SYGVQD (reference sequence). The CDR3 region is CASSESIAGSTEAFF. CDR3 nucleotides: TGCGCCAGCAGTGAGTCGATAGCAGGAAGTACTGAAGCTTTCTTT.

The rearrangement uses TRBV6-6 and TRBJ2-1; D is undetermined. The CDR3 has 14 amino acids. CDR1 and CDR2 (germline): MNHNY, SVGAGI (reference sequence). V was clipped by 5 bases and J by 0 bases, with 8 bases between them. Here the CDR3 reads CASSPTLSYNEQFF. The CDR3 DNA is TGTGCCAGCAGTCCTACCCTCTCCTACAATGAGCAGTTCTTC.

Concerning this clone itself: Other DNA variants within this sample encode the same CDR3. The chain uses TRBV28 and TRBJ2-7; 8 bases align to TRBD1. The CDR3 consists of 14 residues. Trimming at V came to 5 bases and at J to 3 bases, leaving 6 bases not matched to a gene. CDR1 is MDHEN, CDR2 SYDVKM, per germline. CDR3 DNA: TGTGCCAGCAGTCTAGGGACAGGTGGCTACGAGCAGTACTTC. Translation: CASSLGTGGYEQYF.

This chain uses TRBV15 with TRBJ1-2; D may be TRBD1 (6 bases). The germline V and J ends were trimmed by 3 bases and 5 bases, with 16 bases remaining between them. The CDR3 length is 15 residues. Germline V CDR1 and CDR2: LNHNV, YYDKDF (reference sequence). As DNA, the CDR3 is TGTGCCACCAGCAGTGGGGGCGAGGGGACTTATGGCTACACCTTC. It is translated as CATSSGGEGTYGYTF.

This clone was seen only once. This chain joins TRBV27 and TRBJ2-5; TRBD2 might be the D (5 bases). CDR1 is MNHEY, CDR2 SMNVEV, per germline (reference sequence). The CDR3 is made up of 14 amino acids. The V and J ends lost 6 bases and 3 bases respectively, with 14 bases between them. The CDR3 DNA reads TGTGCCAGCAGCTCCCTGGGGAGCGAAGAGACCCAGTACTTC. This codes for CASSSLGSEETQYF.

This sequence joins TRBV28 and TRBJ2-3; D is perhaps TRBD1 (6 bases). The length of the CDR3 is 16 residues. Per the germline V gene, CDR1 is MDHEN and CDR2 is SYDVKM. With 2 bases removed from V and 0 bases from J, the gap between germline ends came to 12 bases. CDR3 protein: CASSLRWGPSTDTQYF. CDR3 sequence (DNA): TGTGCCAGCAGTTTAAGGTGGGGGCCTAGCACAGATACGCAGTATTTT.

The chain joins TRBV28 to TRBJ2-5, with 12 bases that match TRBD2. Unmatched junction bases numbered 12, after V lost 6 bases and J lost 7 bases. Germline CDR1 is MDHEN and CDR2 is SYDVKM. The CDR3 contains 16 residues. As DNA, the CDR3 is TGTGCCAGCAGCTTTCCTTCTAGCGGGGGGGCCAGGACCCAGTACTTC. Translated: CASSFPSSGGARTQYF.

The genes are TRBV2 and TRBJ2-5, with D possibly TRBD2 on 5 matching bases. CDR3 size: 13 residues. CDR1 and CDR2 from the germline V gene are SNHLY and FYNNEI. The V end was cut by 5 bases, the J end by 2 bases, with 9 bases between. The CDR3 DNA reads TGTGCCAGCAGTTGGACTCTTCAAGAGACCCAGTACTTC. This codes for CASSWTLQETQYF.

CDR3 sequence (DNA): TGTGCCAGCGAAGGGGCGTCAGAGACCCAGTACTTC. This encodes CASEGASETQYF. The V call is TRBV2, the J call TRBJ2-5, with D possibly TRBD1 on 5 matching bases. CDR3 length: 12 residues. Germline V gene data show CDR1 as SNHLY and CDR2 as FYNNEI. V lost 8 bases and J lost 4, with 11 bases in between.

The chain has TRBV4-3 and TRBJ2-2; no clear D gene. Germline V gene lookup returns CDR1 LGHNA and CDR2 YSLEER. V lost 5 bases, J lost 1 base, and 14 bases lay in between. This CDR3 region has 16 residues. The CDR3 DNA is TGCGCCAGCAGCACCGGGCCATCTAAGAACACCGGGGAGCTGTTTTTT. This gives the protein CASSTGPSKNTGELFF.

V usage is TRBV4-1 and J usage is TRBJ2-7, with TRBD1 identical over 8 bases. J was trimmed by 1 base and V by 3 bases; bases with no gene match: 8. The CDR3 extends over 16 amino acids. Germline V CDR1 and CDR2: MGHRA, YSYEKL. The chain's CDR3 is CASSQSPGTGSYEQYF. As DNA, the CDR3 is TGCGCCAGCAGCCAGAGTCCCGGGACAGGTTCCTACGAGCAGTACTTC.

This chain connects TRBV4-2 to TRBJ2-2; D unresolved. The length of the CDR3 is 13 residues. The germline CDR1 and CDR2 sequences are LGHNA and YNFKEQ. With 3 bases removed from V and 7 bases from J, the gap between germline ends came to 9 bases. This CDR3 is CASSHDLVGELFF. As DNA, the CDR3 is TGTGCCAGCAGCCACGACCTAGTCGGGGAGCTGTTTTTT.

This clone has a single count. The chain combines TRBV9 with TRBJ2-7; D is ambiguous. V lost 0 bases to trimming and J lost 4 bases, with 11 bases between them. This CDR3 is built from 14 residues. Germline values: CDR1 SGDLS, CDR2 YYNGEE. CDR3 nucleotide sequence: TGTGCCAGCAGCGTAGAGTCTGTTCGTTACGAGCAGTACTTC. It is translated as CASSVESVRYEQYF. Complete variable domain (other parts from reference TRBV9 and TRBJ2-7): DSGVTQTPKHLITATGQRVTLRCSPRSGDLSVYWYQQSLDQGLQFLIQYYNGEERAKGNILERFSAQQFPDLHSELNLSSLELGDSALYFCASSVESVRYEQYFGPGTRLTVT.

This clone was picked up one time. The chain employs TRBV28 and TRBJ1-1; D remains ambiguous. The ends were cut back, 7 bases at V and 2 bases at J, with 14 bases in the middle. The CDR3 runs to 14 residues. The germline CDR1 and CDR2 sequences are MDHEN and SYDVKM. CDR3 region: CASTSATENTEAFF. In nucleotides, the CDR3 is TGTGCCAGCACCTCTGCTACGGAAAACACTGAAGCTTTCTTT.

The chain employs TRBV28 and TRBJ1-5; 7 nucleotides match TRBD1. The CDR3 sequence is 12 residues long. The J segment lost 5 bases and the V segment lost 11 bases, leaving 6 bases of the junction unmatched. The germline V gene encodes CDR1 MDHEN and CDR2 SYDVKM. The chain's CDR3 is CASTGADQPQHF. The CDR3 DNA reads TGTGCCTCCACAGGGGCCGATCAGCCCCAGCATTTT.

This chain connects TRBV7-2 to TRBJ2-7; TRBD1 aligns across 10 bases. The trim removed 6 bases at V and 5 bases at J, leaving 13 bases unmatched. This CDR3 region has 16 residues. CDR1 and CDR2 from the germline V gene are SGHTA and FQGNSA. CDR3 coding DNA: TGTGCCAGCAGATTACTGACAGGGGGCCATTCCCACGAGCAGTACTTC. Protein sequence: CASRLLTGGHSHEQYF.

This sequence joins TRBV7-9 and TRBJ2-5, with 10 bases identical to TRBD2. The CDR3 loop spans 17 amino acids. The V gene end was trimmed by 5 bases and the J gene end by 1 base; junction bases not matched to a gene: 10. Germline values: CDR1 SEHNR, CDR2 FQNEAQ (reference sequence). This CDR3 is CASSPTIAGGPQETQYF. The CDR3 DNA reads as TGTGCCAGCAGCCCTACAATAGCGGGAGGCCCCCAAGAGACCCAGTACTTC.

The V and J genes are TRBV29-1 and TRBJ2-4; D may be TRBD2 (6 bases). CDR3 length: 17 amino acids. Trimming left V 3 bases short and J 0 bases short, with 18 bases between. Per the germline V gene, CDR1 is SQVTM and CDR2 is ANQGSEA. This CDR3 is CSVEGGPQFLAKNIQYF. Written as DNA, the CDR3 is TGCAGCGTTGAGGGAGGTCCGCAATTCCTAGCCAAAAACATTCAGTACTTC. The full variable domain, with the rest looked up from reference TRBV29-1 and TRBJ2-4, is SAVISQKPSRDICQRGTSLTIQCQVDSQVTMMFWYRQQPGQSLTLIATANQGSEATYESGFVIDKFPISRPNLTFSTLTVSNMSPEDSSIYLCSVEGGPQFLAKNIQYFGAGTRLSVL.

This chain links TRBV5-6 with TRBJ2-5; 9 bases agree with TRBD2. Germline V gene lookup returns CDR1 SGHDT and CDR2 YYEEEE. V was pared by 4 bases and J by 0 bases, with 4 bases of the junction left unmatched. This CDR3 contains 15 residues. The CDR3 loop is CASSPSGEYQETQYF. The CDR3 region has the DNA TGTGCCAGCAGCCCTAGCGGGGAATACCAAGAGACCCAGTACTTC.